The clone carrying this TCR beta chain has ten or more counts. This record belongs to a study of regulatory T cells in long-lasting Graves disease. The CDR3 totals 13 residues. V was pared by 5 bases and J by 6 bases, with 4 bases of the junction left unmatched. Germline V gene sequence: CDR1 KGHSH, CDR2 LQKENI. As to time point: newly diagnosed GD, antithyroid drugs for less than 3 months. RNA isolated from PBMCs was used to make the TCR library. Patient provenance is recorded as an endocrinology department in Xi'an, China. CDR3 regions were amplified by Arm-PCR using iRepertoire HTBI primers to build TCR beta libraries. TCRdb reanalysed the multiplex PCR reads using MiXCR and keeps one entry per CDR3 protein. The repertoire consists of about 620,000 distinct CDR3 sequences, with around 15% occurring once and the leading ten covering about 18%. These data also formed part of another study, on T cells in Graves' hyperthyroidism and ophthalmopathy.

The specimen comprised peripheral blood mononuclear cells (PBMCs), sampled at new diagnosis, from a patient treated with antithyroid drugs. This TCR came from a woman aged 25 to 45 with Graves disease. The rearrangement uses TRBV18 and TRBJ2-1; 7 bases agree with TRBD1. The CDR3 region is CASSSGQLNEQFF. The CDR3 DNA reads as TGTGCCAGCTCATCGGGACAGCTCAATGAGCAGTTCTTC.